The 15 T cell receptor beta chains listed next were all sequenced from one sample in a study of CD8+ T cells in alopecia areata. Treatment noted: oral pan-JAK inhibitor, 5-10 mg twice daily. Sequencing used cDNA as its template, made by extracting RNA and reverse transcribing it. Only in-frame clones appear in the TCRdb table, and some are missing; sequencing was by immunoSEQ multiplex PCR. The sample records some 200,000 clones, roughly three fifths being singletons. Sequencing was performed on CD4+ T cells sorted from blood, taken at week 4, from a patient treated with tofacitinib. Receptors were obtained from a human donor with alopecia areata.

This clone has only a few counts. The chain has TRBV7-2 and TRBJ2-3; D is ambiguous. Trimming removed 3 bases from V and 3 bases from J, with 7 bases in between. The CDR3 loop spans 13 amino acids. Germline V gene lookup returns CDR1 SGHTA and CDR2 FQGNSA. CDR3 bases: TGTGCCAGCAGCTTGGCAGTGACAGATACGCAGTATTTT. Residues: CASSLAVTDTQYF.

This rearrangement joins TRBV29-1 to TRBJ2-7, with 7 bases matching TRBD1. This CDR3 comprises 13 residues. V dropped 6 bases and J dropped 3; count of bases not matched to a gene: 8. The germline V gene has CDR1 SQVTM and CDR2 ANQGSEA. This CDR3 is CSVRKTGNYEQYF. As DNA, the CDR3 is TGCAGCGTAAGAAAGACAGGGAACTACGAGCAGTACTTC.

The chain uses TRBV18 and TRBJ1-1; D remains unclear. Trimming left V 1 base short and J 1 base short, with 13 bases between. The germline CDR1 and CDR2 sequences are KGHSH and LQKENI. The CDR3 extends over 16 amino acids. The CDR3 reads CASSPRADLGNTEAFF. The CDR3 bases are TGTGCCAGCTCACCACGAGCCGATCTTGGGAACACTGAAGCTTTCTTT.

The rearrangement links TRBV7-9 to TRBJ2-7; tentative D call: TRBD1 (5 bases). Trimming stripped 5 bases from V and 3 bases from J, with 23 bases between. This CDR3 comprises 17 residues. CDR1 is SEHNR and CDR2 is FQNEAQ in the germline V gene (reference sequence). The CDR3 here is CASSRPQGDHGFYEQYF. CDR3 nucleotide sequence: TGTGCCAGCAGCCGCCCCCAGGGCGACCATGGGTTCTACGAGCAGTACTTC.

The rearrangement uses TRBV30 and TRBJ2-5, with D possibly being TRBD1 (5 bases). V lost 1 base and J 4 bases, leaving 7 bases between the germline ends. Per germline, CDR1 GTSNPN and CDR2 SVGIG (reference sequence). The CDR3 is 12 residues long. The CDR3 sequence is CAWSGQLETQYF. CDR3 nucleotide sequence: TGTGCCTGGAGTGGACAGCTAGAGACCCAGTACTTC.

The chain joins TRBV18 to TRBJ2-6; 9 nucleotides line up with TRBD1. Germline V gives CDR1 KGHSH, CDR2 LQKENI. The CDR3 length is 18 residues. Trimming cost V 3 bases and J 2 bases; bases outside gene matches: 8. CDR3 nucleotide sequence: TGTGCCAGCTCACCGACTAGGACAGGGGTGGCTGGGGCCAACGTCCTGACTTTC. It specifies CASSPTRTGVAGANVLTF.

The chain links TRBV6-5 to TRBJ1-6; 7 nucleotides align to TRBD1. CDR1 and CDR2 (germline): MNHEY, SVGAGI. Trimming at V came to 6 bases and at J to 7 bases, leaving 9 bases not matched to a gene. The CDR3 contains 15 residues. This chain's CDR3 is CASSPGQTVNSPLHF. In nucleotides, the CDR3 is TGTGCCAGCAGCCCGGGACAGACAGTCAATTCACCCCTCCACTTT.

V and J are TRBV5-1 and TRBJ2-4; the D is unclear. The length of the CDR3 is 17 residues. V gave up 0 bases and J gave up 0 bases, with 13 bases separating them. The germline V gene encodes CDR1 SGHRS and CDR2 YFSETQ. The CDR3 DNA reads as TGCGCCAGCAGCTTGGAGGACGCGGCTTTAGCCAAAAACATTCAGTACTTC. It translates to CASSLEDAALAKNIQYF.

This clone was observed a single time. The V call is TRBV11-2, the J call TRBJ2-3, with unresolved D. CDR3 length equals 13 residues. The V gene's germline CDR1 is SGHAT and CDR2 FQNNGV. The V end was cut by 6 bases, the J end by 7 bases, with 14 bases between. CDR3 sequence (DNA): TGTGCCAGCAGTTCCGGCCGCGTAAATACGCAGTATTTT. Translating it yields CASSSGRVNTQYF.

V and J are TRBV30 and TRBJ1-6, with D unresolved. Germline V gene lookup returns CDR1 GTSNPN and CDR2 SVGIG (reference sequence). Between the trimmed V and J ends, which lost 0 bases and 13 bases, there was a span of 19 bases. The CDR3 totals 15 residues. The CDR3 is CAWSVKRNYIVPLHF. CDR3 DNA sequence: TGTGCCTGGAGTGTAAAAAGGAACTATATAGTGCCCCTCCACTTT.

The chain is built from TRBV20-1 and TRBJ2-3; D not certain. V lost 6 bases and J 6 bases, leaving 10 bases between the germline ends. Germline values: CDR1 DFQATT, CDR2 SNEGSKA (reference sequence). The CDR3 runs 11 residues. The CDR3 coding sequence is TGCAGTGCCATGACGAAGGATACGCAGTATTTT. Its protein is CSAMTKDTQYF.

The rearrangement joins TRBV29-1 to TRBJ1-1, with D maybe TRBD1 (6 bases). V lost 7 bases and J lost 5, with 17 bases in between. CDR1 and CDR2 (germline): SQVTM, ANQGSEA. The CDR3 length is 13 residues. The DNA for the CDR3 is TGCAGCGGAATGACAGGTCTGACTACTGAAGCTTTCTTT. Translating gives CSGMTGLTTEAFF. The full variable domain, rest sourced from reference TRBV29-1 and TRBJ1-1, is SAVISQKPSRDICQRGTSLTIQCQVDSQVTMMFWYRQQPGQSLTLIATANQGSEATYESGFVIDKFPISRPNLTFSTLTVSNMSPEDSSIYLCSGMTGLTTEAFFGQGTRLTVV.

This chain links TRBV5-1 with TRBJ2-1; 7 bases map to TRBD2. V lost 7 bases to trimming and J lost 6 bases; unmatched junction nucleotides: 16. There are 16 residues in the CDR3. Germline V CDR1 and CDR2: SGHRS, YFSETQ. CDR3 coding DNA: TGCGCCAGCGCCCCGGACCCCGGGGGGTCGGGCAATGAGCAGTTCTTC. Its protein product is CASAPDPGGSGNEQFF.

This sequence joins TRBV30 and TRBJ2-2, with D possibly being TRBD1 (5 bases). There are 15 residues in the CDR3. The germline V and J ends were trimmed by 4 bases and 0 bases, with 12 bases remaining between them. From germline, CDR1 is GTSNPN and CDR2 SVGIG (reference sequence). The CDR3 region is CAWTMKTANTGELFF. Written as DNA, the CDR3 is TGTGCCTGGACCATGAAGACAGCGAACACCGGGGAGCTGTTTTTT.

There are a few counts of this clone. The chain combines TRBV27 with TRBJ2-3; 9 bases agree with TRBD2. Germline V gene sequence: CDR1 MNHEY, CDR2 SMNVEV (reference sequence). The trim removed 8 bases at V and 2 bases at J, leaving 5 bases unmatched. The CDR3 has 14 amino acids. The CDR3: CASGASGTTDTQYF. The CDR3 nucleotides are TGTGCCAGCGGCGCTAGCGGGACCACAGATACGCAGTATTTT.